The 3 T cell receptor beta chains listed next were all sequenced from one sample in a study of response to subunit inactivated influenza vaccine. TCRdb reprocessed the RT-PCR reads via MiXCR and lists one record per CDR3 protein. The data show 550,000 to 650,000 distinct CDR3 sequences, approximately 10% seen once. The sample here was PBMCs from blood, taken on the day of vaccination. The receptor source for this set is a man aged 45 to 65 who received an inactivated influenza vaccine.

V and J are TRBV20-1 and TRBJ2-1; TRBD2 matches 10 bases. This CDR3 comprises 14 residues. Germline CDR1 and CDR2: DFQATT and SNEGSKA (reference sequence). The V gene end was trimmed by 3 bases and the J gene end by 3 bases; junction bases not matched to a gene: 2. This CDR3 reads CSASPSGGYNEQFF. The CDR3 DNA reads TGCAGTGCTAGTCCTAGCGGGGGCTACAATGAGCAGTTCTTC.

This clonotype showed up just a few times. The chain combines TRBV11-2 with TRBJ2-6; D might be TRBD1 (6 bases). The CDR3 runs to 18 residues. The V end was cut by 5 bases, the J end by 0 bases, with 17 bases between. Germline-derived CDR1 and CDR2 are SGHAT and FQNNGV. DNA for the CDR3: TGTGCCAGCAGCCCACAGGGACCCCTCCGCTCTGGGGCCAACGTCCTGACTTTC. Translated, it gives CASSPQGPLRSGANVLTF.

This clonotype was recorded many times. V usage is TRBV10-3 and J usage is TRBJ2-3, with 8 nucleotides matching TRBD2. The CDR3 loop spans 14 amino acids. Germline trimming cut 10 bases from V and 6 bases from J; bases unmatched to any gene: 12. Germline-derived CDR1 and CDR2 are ENHRY and SYGVKD. The CDR3 DNA reads TGTGCCACCATTAGCGGGACCCCGTTGGATACGCAGTATTTT. This translates into CATISGTPLDTQYF.